This T cell receptor beta chain was retrieved from a study of T cell clonality in common variable immunodeficiency (dated by TCRdb to between 2015 and 2016). This clone was observed many times. What antigen it recognizes has not been identified. Read coverage stops 3 residues before the CDR3 terminus; the germline J gene supplies the remainder. Predominantly Caucasian heritage was noted among both the CVID patients and the healthy controls. Heparinized peripheral whole blood samples of 5 to 8 ml were collected from each donor. TCRbeta CDR3 repertoires were sequenced from genomic DNA of adults with common variable immune deficiency (CVID) and healthy adult controls. A total of roughly 22 healthy adult volunteers (approximately 12 female and ten or so male; age range about 23 to 75 years, mean age around 31) were included in the control group. Diluted blood was density-centrifuged over Hypaque 1077 or Ficoll-Paque to isolate peripheral blood mononuclear cells. Genomic DNA was extracted from unsorted mononuclear cells by Qiagen column purification or by a centrifugation-based method.

CVID samples and control samples contributed equivalent amounts of genomic DNA as sequencing input. For every sample, a 60 bp segment covering the rearranged TCRbeta CDR3 region was amplified and then sequenced. The immunoSEQ assay, a bias-corrected multiplex PCR combined with high-throughput sequencing, was used to amplify TCRbeta. As for how the authors treated the data: Every unique nucleotide sequence counted as a clone and was annotated with V, D and J genes, copy number and frequency. Sequences were labeled productive if in frame, and non-productive if out of frame or containing stop codons. As previously described, Shannon's entropy was used to calculate clonality. The predicted amino acid sequences of productive clones were used to derive the mean CDR3 Kyte-Doolittle hydropathy. Using the R hclust function, scaled V gene usage was clustered hierarchically with Manhattan distance and complete linkage. Clone sharing by CDR3 amino acid sequence was assessed by resampling 12 repertoires per group over 100 rounds. The repertoires were searched for 70 published EBV-specific and approximately 250 published CMV-specific TCRbeta sequences. A couple of CVID samples yielding fewer than 10,000 sequences were excluded from analysis, leaving under 50 CVID repertoires. The immuneACCESS repertoire file appears here via TCRdb, limited to in-frame rearrangements. These files lack a portion of the clones; in checked studies, under half of the deficit traces to unresolved V genes, and the cause of the others is not known. V, J and clone size are those of that table, while D and trimming were read from the DNA. This sample shows 40,000 to 45,000 clones, and none of them turns up only once. The top ten clones comprise about 9.4% of the sample.

There are 14 amino acids in the CDR3, from cysteine to phenylalanine inclusive. Shown are 33 bases from within the CDR3, in frame from base 1. The germline V gene gives CDR1 as MNHEY and CDR2 as SVGEGT. The trim is 4 bases for V and 3 bases for J, with a gap of 13 bases between the germline ends. The investigation overall reported the following: Increased TCRbeta clonality was found in CVID subjects compared with healthy controls (t-test p = 0.018), with the increase being most characteristic of about a third of subjects. CVID TCRbeta sequences reportedly showed fewer deletions and N-nucleotide insertions and lacked highly modified clones with 13 or more V deletions. Healthy controls shared more TCRbeta clones with each other than CVID subjects shared among themselves (p < 0.0001). According to the authors, figuring out what caused the increased clonality in CVID would require sequencing the repertoires of T cell subpopulations. Although equal DNA input was used, an average of approximately 74,000 unique sequences per sample was obtained for controls, compared with some 34,000 for CVID samples. Patient heterogeneity within the CVID cohort put limits on correlating repertoire features with clinical complications.

The rearrangement combines TRBV6-2 or TRBV6-3 with TRBJ2-7, with a weak D call of TRBD1 (7 bases match). The sequenced material came from peripheral blood mononuclear cells. The sequence was obtained from a person aged 18 to 70 in good health. The CDR3 region: CASSFGQGGYEQYF. Partial CDR3 DNA: TGTGCCAGCAGTTTCGGCCAGGGGGGCTACGAG.